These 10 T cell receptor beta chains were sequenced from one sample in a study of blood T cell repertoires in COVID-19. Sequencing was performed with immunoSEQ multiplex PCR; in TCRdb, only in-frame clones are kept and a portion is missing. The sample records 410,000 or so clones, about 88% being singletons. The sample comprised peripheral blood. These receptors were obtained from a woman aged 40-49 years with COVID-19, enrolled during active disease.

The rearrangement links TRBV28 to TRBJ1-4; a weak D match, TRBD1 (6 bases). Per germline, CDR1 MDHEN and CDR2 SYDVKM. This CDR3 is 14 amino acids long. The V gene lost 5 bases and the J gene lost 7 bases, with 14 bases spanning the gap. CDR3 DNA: TGTGCCAGCAGTCGGACAGCAAAAGGTGAAAAACTGTTTTTT. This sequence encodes CASSRTAKGEKLFF.

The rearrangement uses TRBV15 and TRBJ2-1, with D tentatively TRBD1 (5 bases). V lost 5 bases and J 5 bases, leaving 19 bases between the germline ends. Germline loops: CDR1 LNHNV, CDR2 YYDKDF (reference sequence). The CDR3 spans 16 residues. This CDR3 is CATSLDKPGPHNEQFF. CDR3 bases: TGTGCCACCAGCCTGGACAAACCAGGCCCCCACAATGAGCAGTTCTTC. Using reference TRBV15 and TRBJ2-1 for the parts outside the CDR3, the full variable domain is DAMVIQNPRYQVTQFGKPVTLSCSQTLNHNVMYWYQQKSSQAPKLLFHYYDKDFNNEADTPDNFQSRRPNTSFCFLDIRSPGLGDTAMYLCATSLDKPGPHNEQFFGPGTRLTVL.

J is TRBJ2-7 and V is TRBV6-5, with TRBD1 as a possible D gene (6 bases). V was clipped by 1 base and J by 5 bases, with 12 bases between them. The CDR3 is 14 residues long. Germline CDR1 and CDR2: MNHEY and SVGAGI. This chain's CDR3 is CASSYWTAPHEQYF. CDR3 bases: TGTGCCAGCAGTTACTGGACAGCCCCCCACGAGCAGTACTTC.

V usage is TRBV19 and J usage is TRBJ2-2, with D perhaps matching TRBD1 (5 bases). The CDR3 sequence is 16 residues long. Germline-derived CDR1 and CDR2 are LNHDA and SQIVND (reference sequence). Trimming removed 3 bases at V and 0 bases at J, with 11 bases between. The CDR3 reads CASSIGGHTNTGELFF. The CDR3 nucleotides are TGTGCCAGTAGTATCGGTGGACACACGAACACCGGGGAGCTGTTTTTT.

CDR3: CASSQDLRYGYTF. CDR3 DNA: TGCGCCAGCAGCCAAGATCTCCGCTATGGCTACACCTTC. The V gene is TRBV4-3, the J gene TRBJ1-2; D gene unclear. The CDR3 is made up of 13 amino acids. The V gene lost 0 bases and the J gene lost 4 bases, with 6 bases spanning the gap. Germline V gene lookup returns CDR1 LGHNA and CDR2 YSLEER.

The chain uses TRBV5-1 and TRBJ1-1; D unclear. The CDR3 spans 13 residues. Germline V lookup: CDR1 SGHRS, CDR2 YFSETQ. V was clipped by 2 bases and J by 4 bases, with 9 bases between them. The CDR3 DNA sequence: TGCGCCAGCAGCTTAGCCGTCGGCACTGAAGCTTTCTTT. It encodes CASSLAVGTEAFF.

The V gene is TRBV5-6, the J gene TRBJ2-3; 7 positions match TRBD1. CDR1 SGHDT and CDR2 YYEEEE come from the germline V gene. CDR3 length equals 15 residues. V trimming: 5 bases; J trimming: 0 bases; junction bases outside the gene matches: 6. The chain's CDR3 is CASSYTGASTDTQYF. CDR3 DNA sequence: TGTGCCAGCAGTTACACAGGGGCCAGCACAGATACGCAGTATTTT. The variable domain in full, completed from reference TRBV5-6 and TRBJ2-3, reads DAGVTQSPTHLIKTRGQQVTLRCSPKSGHDTVSWYQQALGQGPQFIFQYYEEEERQRGNFPDRFSGHQFPNYSSELNVNALLLGDSALYLCASSYTGASTDTQYFGPGTRLTVL.

CDR3 in amino acids: CASSVGWTGPNTGELFF. CDR3 nucleotide sequence: TGTGCCAGCAGCGTAGGATGGACAGGGCCGAACACCGGGGAGCTGTTTTTT. J is TRBJ2-2 and V is TRBV9, with 8 bases identical to TRBD1. Trimming at V came to 0 bases and at J to 0 bases, leaving 4 bases not matched to a gene. This CDR3 region has 17 residues. Per the germline V gene, CDR1 is SGDLS and CDR2 is YYNGEE.

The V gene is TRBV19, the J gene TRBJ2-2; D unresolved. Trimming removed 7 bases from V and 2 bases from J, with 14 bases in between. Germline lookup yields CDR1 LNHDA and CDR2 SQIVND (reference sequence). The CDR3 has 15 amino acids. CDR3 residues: CASKASRGNTGELFF. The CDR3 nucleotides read TGTGCCAGTAAAGCCTCTAGAGGTAACACCGGGGAGCTGTTTTTT.

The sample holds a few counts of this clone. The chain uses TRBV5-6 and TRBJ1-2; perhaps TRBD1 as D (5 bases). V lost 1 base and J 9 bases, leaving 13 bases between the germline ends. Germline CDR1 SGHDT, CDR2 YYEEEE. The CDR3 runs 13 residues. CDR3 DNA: TGTGCCAGCAGCTTGCAGGGATTTGTGAGCTACACCTTC. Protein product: CASSLQGFVSYTF.